The 5 T cell receptor beta chains presented below share a single source sample, sequenced in a study of molecular identifiers for immune sequencing clone quantification. A single record per CDR3 protein comes from TCRdb applying MiXCR to the PCR reads. There are about 320,000 distinct CDR3 sequences in the sample; about a fifth occur only once, and approximately 0.85% lies in the top ten. Material: naive CD8+ T cells from blood, with Jurkat cell RNA spiked in. Specified subset: FACS-sorted CD8+CD4-CCR7+CD45RA+ naive T cells. Receptors originate from a human donor in good health. Some libraries in this study had Jurkat cell RNA spiked in.

This clonotype was detected many times. V and J are TRBV4-1 and TRBJ2-7; TRBD1 matches 7 bases. The V and J ends lost 0 bases and 5 bases, in that order; junction bases with no gene match: 7. The CDR3 has 15 residues. Germline CDR1 reads MGHRA; CDR2 reads YSYEKL. CDR3 nucleotide sequence: TGCGCCAGCAGCCAAGATTCAGGGGGTCTAGACGAGCAGTACTTC. This sequence encodes CASSQDSGGLDEQYF.

In regard to this clonotype: Given a much more abundant clone one base away, this may be a read error. This sequence joins TRBV29-1 and TRBJ2-1; D is ambiguous. The V gene lost 1 base and the J gene lost 8 bases, with 15 bases spanning the gap. The CDR3 loop spans 14 amino acids. CDR1 SQVTM and CDR2 ANQGSEA come from the germline V gene. The CDR3 sequence is CSVEGHGRRDEQFF. In nucleotides, the CDR3 is TGCAGCGTTGAAGGCCATGGAAGGAGAGATGAGCAGTTCTTC.

This clonotype was found a few times. V is TRBV20-1 and J is TRBJ2-7; 7 nucleotides agree with TRBD2. V lost 6 bases and J lost 3; bases outside the gene matches: 17. CDR1 and CDR2 from the germline V gene are DFQATT and SNEGSKA (reference sequence). The CDR3 is 16 residues long. The CDR3 spells CSAPVSPGTTNYEQYF. CDR3 DNA: TGCAGTGCCCCGGTTTCCCCCGGGACTACCAACTACGAGCAGTACTTC.

J is TRBJ1-6 and V is TRBV4-1; 7 bases match TRBD1. V was clipped by 1 base and J by 7 bases; unmatched bases: 4. Germline V CDR1 and CDR2: MGHRA, YSYEKL. This CDR3 spans 15 amino acids. CDR3 coding DNA: TGCGCCAGCAGCCAAGGGACAGGAGAAAATTCACCCCTCCACTTT. This gives the protein CASSQGTGENSPLHF.

This clonotype appeared many times. The chain employs TRBV4-1 and TRBJ2-3; 8 bases fit TRBD2. The junction had 6 bases not matched to a gene; V was cut back by 2 bases and J by 2 bases. From germline, CDR1 is MGHRA and CDR2 YSYEKL. This CDR3 is built from 16 residues. CDR3 in DNA: TGCGCCAGCAGCCAAAGACTAGCGAGCCCCACAGATACGCAGTATTTT. Its protein product is CASSQRLASPTDTQYF.